The 26 T cell receptor beta chains given below trace back to one sample, sequenced in a study of monozygotic twins with inflammatory bowel disease. TCRdb processed the 5' RACE reads again and assigns one entry to each CDR3 protein, with no DNA. This sample lists 300,000 to 400,000 distinct CDR3 sequences; its ten largest clones have 2.5% to 3%. The sequencing sample was made of blood. These TCRs come from a human donor with ulcerative colitis or Crohn's disease, or a healthy co-twin of an affected twin (not recorded which).

V is TRBV11-3 and J is TRBJ2-1; there is no DNA to check the TCRdb D call of TRBD1. Germline lookup yields CDR1 SGHNT and CDR2 YENEEA. This CDR3 comprises 15 residues. Here the CDR3 reads CASSLGQGISNEQFF.

The rearrangement uses TRBV28 and TRBJ1-5. The CDR3 spans 11 residues. Germline CDR1 is MDHEN and CDR2 is SYDVKM. The CDR3 here is CASRANQPQHF.

This chain connects TRBV5-1 to TRBJ2-3; TCRdb's assignment of TRBD1 cannot be checked, as there is no DNA. CDR1 SGHRS and CDR2 YFSETQ come from the germline V gene. This CDR3 is built from 15 residues. CDR3 in amino acids: CASSSLGQGADTQYF.

The chain combines TRBV7-9 with TRBJ1-4; TCRdb's D call, TRBD1, is unchecked because there is no DNA. Germline V gives CDR1 SEHNR, CDR2 FQNEAQ (reference sequence). This CDR3 region has 16 residues. The CDR3 region is CASSTGQGTVGEKLFF.

The chain uses TRBV5-1 and TRBJ1-2; the D call from TCRdb, TRBD1, cannot be confirmed without DNA. Germline V CDR1 and CDR2: SGHRS, YFSETQ. The CDR3 runs 13 residues. CDR3 residues: CASSPGQAYGYTF. The variable domain in full, completed from reference TRBV5-1 and TRBJ1-2, reads KAGVTQTPRYLIKTRGQQVTLSCSPISGHRSVSWYQQTPGQGLQFLFEYFSETQRNKGNFPGRFSGRQFSNSRSEMNVSTLELGDSALYLCASSPGQAYGYTFGSGTRLTVV.

The rearrangement uses TRBV20-1 and TRBJ2-7; TCRdb names TRBD1, which stays unverified in the absence of DNA. The CDR3 extends over 14 amino acids. From germline, CDR1 is DFQATT and CDR2 SNEGSKA (reference sequence). The CDR3 spells CSAARDSKYYEQYF.

J is TRBJ2-3 and V is TRBV11-2; absent DNA, TCRdb's TRBD2 call cannot be checked. Germline CDR1 is SGHAT and CDR2 is FQNNGV. This CDR3 has 17 amino acids. The CDR3 sequence is CASSLVYLAGEGDTQYF.

The chain joins TRBV20-1 to TRBJ2-1; there is no DNA to check the TCRdb D call of TRBD1. The CDR3 loop spans 17 amino acids. The germline V gene has CDR1 DFQATT and CDR2 SNEGSKA (reference sequence). The CDR3 region is CSARDRGGLDRYNEQFF.

V gene TRBV6-2 or TRBV6-3 combines with J gene TRBJ2-7; the TCRdb call, TRBD2, lacks DNA for checking. The CDR3 is 15 amino acids. From germline, CDR1 is MNHEY and CDR2 SVGEGT. Here the CDR3 reads CASSARLAGAYEQYF.

The genes are TRBV5-8 and TRBJ1-6; the D call from TCRdb, TRBD1, cannot be confirmed without DNA. Germline-derived CDR1 and CDR2 are SGHTS and YDEGEE. The CDR3 has 15 amino acids. CDR3 in amino acids: CASSGSQGANSPLHF.

The chain links TRBV7-9 to TRBJ2-1; the TCRdb call, TRBD2, lacks DNA for checking. Looked up from germline, CDR1 is SEHNR and CDR2 is FQNEAQ (reference sequence). The CDR3 loop spans 16 amino acids. The CDR3 region is CASSSTSSGGYNEQFF.

The chain recombines TRBV20-1 with TRBJ2-2; the TCRdb call, TRBD1, lacks DNA for checking. Germline assignment: CDR1 DFQATT and CDR2 SNEGSKA (reference sequence). The CDR3 length is 15 residues. The CDR3 here is CSAVPPRAGTGELFF.

V usage is TRBV5-1 and J usage is TRBJ2-2; the D call of TRBD1 rests on TCRdb alone, since no DNA is present to check it. CDR3 length: 18 residues. CDR1 and CDR2 from the germline V gene are SGHRS and YFSETQ. The chain's CDR3 is CASSSQGVLQGITGELFF. The full variable domain, completed using reference TRBV5-1 and TRBJ2-2, is KAGVTQTPRYLIKTRGQQVTLSCSPISGHRSVSWYQQTPGQGLQFLFEYFSETQRNKGNFPGRFSGRQFSNSRSEMNVSTLELGDSALYLCASSSQGVLQGITGELFFGEGSRLTVL.

CDR3 sequence reads: CASSFDRDGYTF. The rearrangement uses TRBV9 and TRBJ1-2; there is no DNA to check the TCRdb D call of TRBD1. CDR3 length: 12 residues. Germline-derived CDR1 and CDR2 are SGDLS and YYNGEE.

V usage is TRBV29-1 and J usage is TRBJ2-5. The V gene's germline CDR1 is SQVTM and CDR2 ANQGSEA. This CDR3 comprises 14 residues. This CDR3 is CSVEHKAVQETQYF.

The rearrangement uses TRBV12-3 or TRBV12-4 and TRBJ2-7; TCRdb returns TRBD1, unconfirmable since there is no DNA. The CDR3 runs 15 residues. The CDR3 sequence: CASSLETDSRYEQYF.

The chain joins TRBV5-5 to TRBJ2-5; TCRdb's D gene call, TRBD1, goes unchecked for lack of DNA. This CDR3 is built from 16 residues. The germline V gene has CDR1 SGHKS and CDR2 YYEKEE (reference sequence). CDR3: CASSYTGMRLEETQYF.

The chain combines TRBV20-1 with TRBJ1-1; TCRdb's D call of TRBD1 is untestable without DNA. In germline, CDR1 is DFQATT, CDR2 SNEGSKA (reference sequence). This CDR3 is built from 14 residues. The CDR3 loop reads CSARDARVNTEAFF.

The chain recombines TRBV29-1 with TRBJ2-7; TCRdb returns TRBD1, unconfirmable since there is no DNA. Germline V gene data show CDR1 as SQVTM and CDR2 as ANQGSEA. The CDR3 covers 13 residues. The CDR3 reads CSVGRTGAYEQYF.

The rearrangement uses TRBV6-5 and TRBJ2-7; TCRdb's D gene call, TRBD1, goes unchecked for lack of DNA. There are 18 residues in the CDR3. Looked up from germline, CDR1 is MNHEY and CDR2 is SVGAGI. CDR3 sequence reads: CASSYSGFGTGVSYEQYF.

CDR3 sequence: CASSLIRAQNQPQHF. This rearrangement joins TRBV12-3 or TRBV12-4 to TRBJ1-5. The CDR3 runs to 15 residues.

This chain uses TRBV7-2 with TRBJ1-5; checking the TCRdb D call of TRBD1 is not possible without DNA. This CDR3 contains 16 residues. From germline, CDR1 is SGHTA and CDR2 FQGNSA. CDR3 region: CASSLAGTGVNQPQHF.

The J gene is TRBJ2-3, the V gene TRBV6-6. In germline, CDR1 is MNHNY, CDR2 SVGAGI (reference sequence). The CDR3 extends over 13 amino acids. CDR3 region: CASSYPETDTQYF.

J is TRBJ1-5 and V is TRBV4-2. This CDR3 has 15 amino acids. CDR1 and CDR2 from the germline V gene are LGHNA and YNFKEQ. CDR3 region: CASSYAEYSNQPQHF.

The chain links TRBV27 to TRBJ2-1; TCRdb returns TRBD2, unconfirmable since there is no DNA. This CDR3 has 16 amino acids. CDR1 is MNHEY, CDR2 SMNVEV, per germline (reference sequence). CDR3 loop: CASSPVLAGGPHEQFF.

This sequence joins TRBV5-1 and TRBJ2-7; TCRdb calls TRBD2, which cannot be checked without DNA. Germline assignment: CDR1 SGHRS and CDR2 YFSETQ. The CDR3 runs to 13 residues. The CDR3 here is CASRIGGGYEQYF. The full variable domain, completed using reference TRBV5-1 and TRBJ2-7, is KAGVTQTPRYLIKTRGQQVTLSCSPISGHRSVSWYQQTPGQGLQFLFEYFSETQRNKGNFPGRFSGRQFSNSRSEMNVSTLELGDSALYLCASRIGGGYEQYFGPGTRLTVT.